The sequence of this TCR beta chain was determined in a study of T cell responses to AZD1222 COVID-19 vaccine. Study outcomes and limitations: Baseline seropositivity occurred in only a handful of AZD1222 recipients. Mostly white British, mostly female donors; authors suggested clonal diversity may be underestimated.

TCRdb's copy holds only in-frame clones and misses some; the assay was immunoSEQ multiplex PCR. The sample has some 120,000 clones; 90% are singletons. As concerns this clone: Its antigen is currently unknown.

Germline assignment: CDR1 SNHLY and CDR2 FYNNEI. This CDR3 comprises 10 residues. V trimming: 8 bases; J trimming: 17 bases; junction bases outside the gene matches: 5. The chain has TRBV2 and TRBJ1-4; 10 bases agree with TRBD1. The clonotype was recovered from an adult in good health. This specimen was peripheral blood, taken on day 0 of AZD1222 vaccination. CDR3 residues: CASRDRGFFF. CDR3 DNA: TGTGCCAGCCGGGACAGGGGATTTTTTTTT.